These 4 T cell receptor beta chains share one sample of origin, sequenced in a study of PD-L1 blockade in urothelial cancer. Data came from immunoSEQ multiplex PCR; TCRdb stores just in-frame clones and leaves some out. Of 56,000 or so clones listed, roughly 85% are singletons. Time point in this sample: pretreatment peripheral blood. Sequencing used PBMCs, obtained around atezolizumab (anti-PD-L1) treatment. Receptor source: a man between 65 and 80 years old with urothelial cancer.

The count of this clone is one. For the CDR3, the DNA is TGCAGTGCTTCTTCGGATGAGCAGTTCTTC. Its translation: CSASSDEQFF. The chain employs TRBV20-1 and TRBJ2-1, with D hard to call. Germline CDR1 reads DFQATT; CDR2 reads SNEGSKA (reference sequence). The length of the CDR3 is 10 residues. V lost 5 bases and J 8 bases, leaving 7 bases between the germline ends.

The chain carries TRBV5-1 and TRBJ1-1; a possible D gene is TRBD1 (5 bases). CDR1 and CDR2 (germline): SGHRS, YFSETQ. The CDR3 loop spans 13 amino acids. The V gene lost 2 bases and the J gene lost 1 base, with 6 bases spanning the gap. This CDR3 reads CASSFGGNTEAFF. The CDR3 bases are TGCGCCAGCAGCTTCGGGGGGAACACTGAAGCTTTCTTT.

The chain uses TRBV19 and TRBJ2-7, with 8 bases lining up with TRBD2. In germline, CDR1 is LNHDA, CDR2 SQIVND (reference sequence). V was pared by 4 bases and J by 1 base, with 9 bases of the junction left unmatched. This CDR3 contains 16 residues. In nucleotides, the CDR3 is TGTGCCAGTAGTACCCGGGCGAGCGGGAGTTCCTACGAGCAGTACTTC. Amino acids: CASSTRASGSSYEQYF.

V usage is TRBV6-6 and J usage is TRBJ2-1; D gene uncertain. This CDR3 is built from 13 residues. The V gene's germline CDR1 is MNHNY and CDR2 SVGAGI (reference sequence). Trimming took 4 bases from V and 2 from J, leaving 6 bases between them. As DNA, the CDR3 is TGTGCCAGCAGTTCGACTCCCTACAATGAGCAGTTCTTC. This encodes CASSSTPYNEQFF.